This TCR beta chain came from a study of CD8+ T cells in alopecia areata. Treatment denoted: oral pan-JAK inhibitor, 5-10 mg twice daily. V lost 1 base to trimming and J lost 4 bases; unmatched junction nucleotides: 15. Germline V lookup: CDR1 SQVTM, CDR2 ANQGSEA. This CDR3 is built from 18 residues. In each case, RNA was isolated and then reverse transcribed into cDNA as the sequencing template. Using immunoSEQ multiplex PCR, the repertoire was profiled, and TCRdb retains in-frame clones only, with some absent. The sample records 150,000 to 200,000 clones, about three fifths being singletons. The TCR was taken from a human donor with alopecia areata. The sample in question was CD4+ T cells sorted from blood, obtained at week 24, from a patient treated with tofacitinib. This chain links TRBV29-1 with TRBJ2-7; 11 bases match TRBD1. The CDR3: CSVEGLRVGTGGIYEQYF. CDR3 nucleotide sequence: TGCAGCGTTGAAGGACTTAGGGTCGGGACAGGGGGTATTTACGAGCAGTACTTC.